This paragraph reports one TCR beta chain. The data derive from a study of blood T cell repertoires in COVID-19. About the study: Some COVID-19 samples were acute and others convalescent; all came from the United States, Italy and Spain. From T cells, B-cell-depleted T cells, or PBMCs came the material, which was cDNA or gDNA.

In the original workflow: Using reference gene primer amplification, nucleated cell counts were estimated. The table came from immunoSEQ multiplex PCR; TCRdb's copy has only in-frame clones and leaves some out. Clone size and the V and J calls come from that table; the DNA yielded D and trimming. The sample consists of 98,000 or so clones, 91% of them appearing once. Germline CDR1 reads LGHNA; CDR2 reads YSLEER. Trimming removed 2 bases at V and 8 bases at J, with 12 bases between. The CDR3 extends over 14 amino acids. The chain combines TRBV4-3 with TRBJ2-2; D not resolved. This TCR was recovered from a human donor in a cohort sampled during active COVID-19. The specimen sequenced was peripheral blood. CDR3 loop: CASSQLTSGGELFF. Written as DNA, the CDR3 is TGCGCCAGCAGCCAATTGACCTCCGGGGGGGAGCTGTTTTTT.